The 5 T cell receptor beta chains given below trace back to one sample, sequenced in a study of a mutant IDH1 vaccine in newly diagnosed glioma. No antigens are known for them. Time point in this sample: week 5, during vaccination. One vaccine dose held 300 ug of mutant IDH1 20-mer peptide and came with topical imiquimod. Assay used: immunoSEQ multiplex PCR; TCRdb lists only in-frame clones, some missing. The data contain tens of thousands of clones, 75% to 80% of them seen just once; the ten biggest clones take up roughly 5%. This material consisted of PBMCs, taken from a glioma patient whose treatment included an IDH1 peptide vaccine. Source of these receptors: a man between 35 and 55 years old with glioma.

This sequence joins TRBV6-6 and TRBJ2-3, with 8 bases that match TRBD1. Germline lookup yields CDR1 MNHNY and CDR2 SVGAGI (reference sequence). V trimming: 6 bases; J trimming: 2 bases; junction bases outside the gene matches: 1. The CDR3 totals 13 residues. CDR3 in amino acids: CASRDRDTDTQYF. CDR3 nucleotide sequence: TGTGCCAGCAGGGACAGGGACACAGATACGCAGTATTTT.

The J gene is TRBJ1-4, the V gene TRBV4-2; 9 nucleotides agree with TRBD1. The length of the CDR3 is 18 residues. Germline loops: CDR1 LGHNA, CDR2 YNFKEQ. V was clipped by 3 bases and J by 3 bases; unmatched bases: 11. The CDR3 spells CASSHTLVGQGPNEKLFF. In DNA, the CDR3 is TGTGCCAGCAGCCACACCCTGGTGGGACAGGGTCCTAATGAAAAACTGTTTTTT.

The chain has TRBV20-1 and TRBJ1-2; D gene ambiguous. The V end was cut by 4 bases, the J end by 1 base, with 4 bases between. The CDR3 totals 11 residues. Germline V gene lookup returns CDR1 DFQATT and CDR2 SNEGSKA (reference sequence). CDR3: CSATDNYGYTF. The CDR3 nucleotides are TGCAGTGCTACGGATAACTATGGCTACACCTTC.

The V call is TRBV5-1, the J call TRBJ2-3, with D possibly being TRBD1 or TRBD2 (5 bases each). Deletions cut 0 bases from V and 1 base from J, with 15 bases between. Germline V lookup: CDR1 SGHRS, CDR2 YFSETQ. The CDR3 is 17 residues long. The CDR3 coding sequence is TGCGCCAGCAGCTTGGATCGTTTGGGGGTCGGCACAGATACGCAGTATTTT. It encodes CASSLDRLGVGTDTQYF.

J is TRBJ2-1 and V is TRBV18; maybe TRBD1 (5 bases). Germline V gives CDR1 KGHSH, CDR2 LQKENI. V dropped 4 bases and J dropped 8 bases, with 12 bases sitting between them. The CDR3 covers 13 residues. The CDR3 loop reads CASSRQGGDEQFF. The DNA for the CDR3 is TGTGCCAGCTCACGGCAGGGTGGCGATGAGCAGTTCTTC.